This T cell receptor beta chain was documented in a study of Ad26.COV2.S vaccination and SARS-CoV-2 variants. The CDR3 sequence is 17 residues long. Trimming removed 4 bases at V and 2 bases at J, with 18 bases between. Germline V gene sequence: CDR1 LNHDA, CDR2 SQIVND (reference sequence). Generated by immunoSEQ multiplex PCR, the TCRdb table keeps only in-frame clones and is missing some. The table records over 400,000 clones, around 93% of them present only once. The treatment: some 20 received Ad26.COV2.S at low or high dose, single or two shots; about five received placebo; per-sample allocation not given. Sampling took place 63 days after the first vaccine or placebo injection.

This clonotype was obtained from a person between 18 and 65 years old who received the Ad26.COV2.S COVID-19 vaccine or a placebo. The rearrangement uses TRBV19 and TRBJ1-5; D call uncertain. The starting material was peripheral blood, obtained in a trial of Ad26.COV2.S vaccine versus placebo. CDR3 DNA sequence: TGTGCCAGTAGTAGAGATTCGATTATATTGGGCAATCAGCCCCAGCATTTT. This sequence encodes CASSRDSIILGNQPQHF. The full variable domain, rest sourced from reference TRBV19 and TRBJ1-5, is DGGITQSPKYLFRKEGQNVTLSCEQNLNHDAMYWYRQDPGQGLRLIYYSQIVNDFQKGDIAEGYSVSREKKESFPLTVTSAQKNPTAFYLCASSRDSIILGNQPQHFGDGTRLSIL.